Included here is one T cell receptor (beta chain) sequence, with context. No antigen is known for it. No much larger clone exists at a distance of one base, and base qualities are not known. The method behind the library was 5' RACE. The run used an Illumina HiSeq 2500. A second roughly 6 to 12 cycle PCR used a sample-barcoded 5' primer and a J-beta primer mix. A template-switch 5' adaptor carrying 12 random nucleotides introduced a unique molecular identifier onto each TCR beta cDNA molecule. At least 2.5 million CDR3-containing paired-end reads were obtained from each sample. First-strand cDNA synthesis was performed from all RNA using the Mint cDNA synthesis kit, with priming by a TRBC-specific oligonucleotide. All cDNA was treated with uracil-DNA glycosylase and then went through a first 18-cycle PCR with the universal primers M1SS and BC2_uni_R. Per the authors' processing: For normalization, 1 million high-quality reads, each with a distinct molecular identifier, were randomly selected from each sample. Reads with shared molecular identifiers were discarded instead of being binned into consensus sequences. MiTCR, with a Q25 quality threshold and the strictest error-elimination algorithm, was used for CDR3 identification, clonotype clustering and error correction. Lower-bound total TCR beta diversity was estimated with a nonparametric unseen species model using Euler transformation. TCRdb applied fastp at Q25 and MiXCR to the public reads, then kept only in-frame beta chains. Each CDR3 protein appears once, grouped with its most common genes and DNA. The authors' filters were not applied to this entry. Here the sample has hundreds of thousands of distinct CDR3 sequences; around 54% occur a single time. The ten largest clonotypes hold 30% to 40% of the sample.

The sample belongs to a study of blood T cells in healthy people across ages (dated by TCRdb to between 2014 and 2017). In terms of the full investigation: In model experiments, template switching captured roughly one uniquely barcoded TCR beta cDNA molecule for every two T cells. The study measured age-related changes in TCR beta repertoire diversity using deep sequencing normalized with unique cDNA molecular identifiers. The donors were divided into four age groups: young (average around 16 years), middle-aged (approximately 39), aged (62) and long-lived (about 79). Donors of different ages were randomly distributed across sequencing lanes to avoid experimental bias. Two additional independent replicas of 1 million unique cDNA reads from the same blood draw were analyzed for two donors (one aged 18 to 29 and one aged 80 or older).

The donors were 40 or so Caucasian individuals from Russia, aged roughly 6 to 100 years, who were systemically healthy. Each donor gave around 9.5 milliliters of peripheral blood, collected into EDTA-treated Vacutainer tubes. Ficoll-Paque density-gradient centrifugation was used to isolate PBMCs, with at least 7 million obtained per sample. Trizol reagent was used to extract total RNA from the PBMCs, yielding at least 5.5 micrograms per sample. For every donor, flow cytometry on a PBMC aliquot measured the percentage of naive CD45RAhigh/CD27high T cells. On the study overall, not on this receptor specifically: There was a strong correlation between observed TCR beta diversity and the percentage of naive T cells measured by flow cytometry. Total diversity estimates from one million sequenced T cells were considered lower bounds and underestimates. Compared with the aged group, the long-lived group had more naive CD4+ T cells, fewer expanded clones and increased TCR diversity, suggesting age selection. Bulk unsorted PBMC profiling prevented conclusive comparison of naive and antigen-experienced compartments. Donor CMV infection status was unknown, potentially confounding age-related changes in expanded clonotypes. Observed TCR beta diversity per million T cells fell roughly linearly with age, and a significant reduction was already apparent by age roughly 40.

The TCR sequence derives from a man aged 55 to 69 in good health. Sequencing was performed on blood.

CDR3 loop: CSAPTGGGSNEQFF. The bases are TGCAGTGCACCGACTGGCGGGGGATCTAATGAGCAGTTCTTC. Here the chain combines TRBV20-1 and TRBJ2-1, and 7 junction bases match TRBD2. Taken from cysteine to phenylalanine, the CDR3 has 14 residues. The sequence is cut down to CDR3 DNA, 42 bases in frame from base 1. Germline trimming: 6 bases from V, 7 bases from J; junction bases outside gene matches: 12. The germline V gene (reference sequence) specifies DFQATT as CDR1 and SNEGSKA as CDR2.